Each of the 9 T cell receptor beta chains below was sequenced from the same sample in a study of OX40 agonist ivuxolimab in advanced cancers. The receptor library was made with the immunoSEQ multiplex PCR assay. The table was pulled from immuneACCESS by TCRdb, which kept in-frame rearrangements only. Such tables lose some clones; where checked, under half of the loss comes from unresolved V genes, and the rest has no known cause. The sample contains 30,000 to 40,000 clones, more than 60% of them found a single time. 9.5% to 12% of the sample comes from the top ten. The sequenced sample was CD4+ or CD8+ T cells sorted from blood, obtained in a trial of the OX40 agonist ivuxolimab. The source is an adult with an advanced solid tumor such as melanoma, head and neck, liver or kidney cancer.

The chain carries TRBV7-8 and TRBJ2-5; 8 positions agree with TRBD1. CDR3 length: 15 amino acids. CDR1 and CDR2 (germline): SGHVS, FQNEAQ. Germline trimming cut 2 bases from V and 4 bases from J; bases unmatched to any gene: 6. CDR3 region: CASSLRTGRAETQYF. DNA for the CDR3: TGTGCCAGCAGCTTAAGGACAGGGCGGGCAGAGACCCAGTACTTC.

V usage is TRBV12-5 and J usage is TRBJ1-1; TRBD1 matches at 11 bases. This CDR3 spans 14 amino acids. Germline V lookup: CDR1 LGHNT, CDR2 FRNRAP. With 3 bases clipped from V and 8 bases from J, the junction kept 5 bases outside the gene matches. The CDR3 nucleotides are TGTGCTAGTGGTTTCTGGACAGGGGGCCAGGAAGCTTTCTTT. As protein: CASGFWTGGQEAFF.

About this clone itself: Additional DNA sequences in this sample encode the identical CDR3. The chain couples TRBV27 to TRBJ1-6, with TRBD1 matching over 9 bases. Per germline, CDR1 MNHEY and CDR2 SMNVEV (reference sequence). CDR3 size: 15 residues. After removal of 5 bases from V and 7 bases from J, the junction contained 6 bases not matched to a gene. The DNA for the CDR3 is TGTGCCAGCAGTAGAGGGGGACAGGGAAATTCACCCCTCCACTTT. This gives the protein CASSRGGQGNSPLHF.

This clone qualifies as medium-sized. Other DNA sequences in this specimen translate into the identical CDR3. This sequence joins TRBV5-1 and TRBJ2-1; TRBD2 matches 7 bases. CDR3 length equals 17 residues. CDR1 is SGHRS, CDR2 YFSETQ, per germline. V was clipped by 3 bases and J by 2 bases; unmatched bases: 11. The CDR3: CASSSGGSGLTYNEQFF. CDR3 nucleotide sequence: TGCGCCAGCAGCTCGGGGGGTTCCGGGTTGACCTACAATGAGCAGTTCTTC.

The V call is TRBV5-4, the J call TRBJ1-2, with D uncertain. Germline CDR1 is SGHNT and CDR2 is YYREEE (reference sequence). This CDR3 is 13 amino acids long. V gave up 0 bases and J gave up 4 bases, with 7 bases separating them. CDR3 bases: TGTGCCAGCAGCTTGGAGAGTTTCTATGGCTACACCTTC. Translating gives CASSLESFYGYTF.

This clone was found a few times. The CDR3 reads CAWSSTGTADYTF. For the CDR3, the DNA is TGTGCCTGGAGTTCAACCGGGACAGCCGACTACACCTTC. V is TRBV30 and J is TRBJ1-2, with 7 bases fitting TRBD1. The junction had 10 bases not matched to a gene; V was cut back by 2 bases and J by 10 bases. CDR3 size: 13 residues. Germline lookup yields CDR1 GTSNPN and CDR2 SVGIG (reference sequence).

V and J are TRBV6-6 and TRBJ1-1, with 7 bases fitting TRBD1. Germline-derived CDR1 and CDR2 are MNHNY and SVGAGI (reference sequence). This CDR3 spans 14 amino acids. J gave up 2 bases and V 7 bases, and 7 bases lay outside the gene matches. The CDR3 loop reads CASNPYRGNTEAFF. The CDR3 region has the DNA TGTGCCAGCAACCCTTACAGGGGTAACACTGAAGCTTTCTTT.

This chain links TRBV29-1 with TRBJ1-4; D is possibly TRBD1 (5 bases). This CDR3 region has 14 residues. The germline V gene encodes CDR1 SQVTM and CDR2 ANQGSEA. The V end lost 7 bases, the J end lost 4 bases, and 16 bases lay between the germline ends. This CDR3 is CSAMERQFNEKLFF. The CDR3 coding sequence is TGCAGCGCCATGGAGAGACAGTTTAATGAAAAACTGTTTTTT.

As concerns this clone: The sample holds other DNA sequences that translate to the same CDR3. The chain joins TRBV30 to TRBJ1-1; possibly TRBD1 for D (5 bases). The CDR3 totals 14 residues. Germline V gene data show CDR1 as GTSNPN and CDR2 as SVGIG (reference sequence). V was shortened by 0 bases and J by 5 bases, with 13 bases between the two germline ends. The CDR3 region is CAWSVNWGGTEAFF. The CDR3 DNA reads TGTGCCTGGAGTGTAAATTGGGGGGGTACTGAAGCTTTCTTT. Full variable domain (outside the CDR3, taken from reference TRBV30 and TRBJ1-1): SQTIHQWPATLVQPVGSPLSLECTVEGTSNPNLYWYRQAAGRGLQLLFYSVGIGQISSEVPQNLSASRPQDRQFILSSKKLLLSDSGFYLCAWSVNWGGTEAFFGQGTRLTVV.